The TCR beta chain described here comes from a study of cytomegalovirus exposure and HLA in healthy donors. Broader study findings: An Asian-associated ancestry cluster reportedly showed fewer N-insertions than the roughly 670-donor mean in a later analysis.

This clone was seen only once. The antigen is not known. The PCR contained 60 Vbeta and 13 Jbeta primers. The data were produced by immunoSEQ multiplex PCR, yet TCRdb's version contains in-frame clones alone and is incomplete. The sample shows 160,000 or so clones, about 82% of them seen only once. Looked up from germline, CDR1 is MDHEN and CDR2 is SYDVKM. The CDR3 spans 16 residues. Trimming shortened V by 5 bases and J by 4 bases, and 18 bases separated the two germline ends. The specimen sequenced was PBMCs. This clonotype was obtained from a woman under 40 in good health and CMV-seropositive. The rearrangement uses TRBV28 and TRBJ1-3; possible D gene TRBD1, 5 bases. The CDR3 nucleotides are TGTGCCAGCAGTCCCCCTCTGGGGGGTAGCGGAAACACCATATATTTT. Its protein is CASSPPLGGSGNTIYF.